Listed below are T cell receptor beta chains from one sample, sequenced in a study of blood T cell repertoires in COVID-19. Profiling relied on immunoSEQ multiplex PCR, and the TCRdb table lists in-frame clones only, not all of them. The sample lists fewer than 450,000 clones; about 91% were seen once. Sequencing used peripheral blood. The receptors originated from a woman between 50 and 59 years old with COVID-19, enrolled during active disease. CDR3s include the opening cysteine and the closing phenylalanine or tryptophan. The order of the fields is CDR3 length, J gene, clone size, V gene, D gene, CDR3 protein, CDR3 DNA. A D gene is named only where the DNA matches it firmly. Size tells how often a clone was seen (once, few, many) or the class of an expanded clone, and some rows leave it out.

CDR3 length: 14; J gene: TRBJ2-7; clone size: NA; V gene: TRBV7-2; D gene: TRBD2; CDR3 protein: CASSYGGGAYEQYF; CDR3 DNA: TGTGCCAGCAGTTACGGCGGGGGGGCCTACGAGCAGTACTTC
CDR3 length: 15; J gene: TRBJ1-5; clone size: once; V gene: TRBV6-5; D gene: TRBD1; CDR3 protein: CASRTGTGGGQPQHF; CDR3 DNA: TGTGCCAGCAGGACCGGGACAGGGGGGGGGCAGCCCCAGCATTTT
CDR3 length: 13; J gene: TRBJ2-5; clone size: NA; V gene: TRBV6-5; D gene: NA; CDR3 protein: CASSPKPDFLKDF; CDR3 DNA: TGTGCCAGCAGTCCCAAGCCGGACTTCCTCAAAGACTTC
CDR3 length: 14; J gene: TRBJ1-5; clone size: NA; V gene: TRBV6-5; D gene: NA; CDR3 protein: CATRPPGSNQPQHF; CDR3 DNA: TGTGCCACGCGACCCCCGGGGAGCAATCAGCCCCAGCATTTT
CDR3 length: 14; J gene: TRBJ2-4; clone size: NA; V gene: TRBV28; D gene: NA; CDR3 protein: CASSPGTIGYIQYF; CDR3 DNA: TGTGCCAGCAGCCCGGGGACAATCGGGTACATTCAGTACTTC
CDR3 length: 13; J gene: TRBJ2-1; clone size: NA; V gene: TRBV10-3; D gene: TRBD2; CDR3 protein: CAMRGAGDNEQFF; CDR3 DNA: TGTGCCATGAGAGGGGCGGGGGACAATGAGCAGTTCTTC
CDR3 length: 16; J gene: TRBJ2-1; clone size: NA; V gene: TRBV29-1; D gene: TRBD1; CDR3 protein: CSVEGGTGEPYNEQFF; CDR3 DNA: TGCAGCGTTGAAGGTGGGACAGGGGAGCCCTACAATGAGCAGTTCTTC
CDR3 length: 14; J gene: TRBJ1-5; clone size: NA; V gene: TRBV28; D gene: TRBD1; CDR3 protein: CATSQGRSNQPQHF; CDR3 DNA: TGTGCCACCTCACAGGGGAGAAGCAATCAGCCCCAGCATTTT
CDR3 length: 16; J gene: TRBJ1-4; clone size: NA; V gene: TRBV7-8; D gene: NA; CDR3 protein: CASSPSRGGLYEKLFF; CDR3 DNA: TGTGCCAGCAGCCCCTCAAGGGGTGGGCTTTATGAAAAACTGTTTTTT
CDR3 length: 14; J gene: TRBJ1-5; clone size: few; V gene: TRBV7-3; D gene: NA; CDR3 protein: CASSLPIQSAAQHF; CDR3 DNA: TGTGCCAGCAGCCTCCCAATCCAATCAGCGGCCCAGCATTTT
CDR3 length: 14; J gene: TRBJ1-2; clone size: NA; V gene: TRBV5-1; D gene: NA; CDR3 protein: CASSLEGLGYGYTF; CDR3 DNA: TGCGCCAGCAGCTTGGAGGGGCTGGGCTATGGCTACACCTTC
CDR3 length: 12; J gene: TRBJ1-6; clone size: NA; V gene: TRBV11-2; D gene: NA; CDR3 protein: CASSPVNSPLHF; CDR3 DNA: TGTGCCAGCAGCCCCGTCAATTCACCCCTCCACTTT
CDR3 length: 13; J gene: TRBJ1-5; clone size: many; V gene: TRBV6-6; D gene: NA; CDR3 protein: CASTKDSNQPQHF; CDR3 DNA: TGTGCCAGCACTAAGGACAGTAATCAGCCCCAGCATTTT
CDR3 length: 15; J gene: TRBJ2-2; clone size: NA; V gene: TRBV5-1; D gene: TRBD1; CDR3 protein: CASSSLGQDTGELFF; CDR3 DNA: TGCGCCAGCAGCTCCCTGGGACAGGACACCGGGGAGCTGTTTTTT
CDR3 length: 15; J gene: TRBJ2-7; clone size: NA; V gene: TRBV7-3; D gene: TRBD1; CDR3 protein: CASSLSATGEYRQYF; CDR3 DNA: TGTGCCAGCAGCTTAAGTGCGACAGGGGAATATAGGCAGTACTTC
CDR3 length: 15; J gene: TRBJ2-7; clone size: NA; V gene: TRBV9; D gene: TRBD1; CDR3 protein: CASSAGTGVTYEQYF; CDR3 DNA: TGTGCCAGCAGCGCTGGGACAGGGGTCACCTACGAGCAGTACTTC
CDR3 length: 16; J gene: TRBJ2-1; clone size: NA; V gene: TRBV7-2; D gene: NA; CDR3 protein: CASRETPGQPGNEQFF; CDR3 DNA: TGTGCCAGCAGAGAGACCCCGGGACAACCGGGGAATGAGCAGTTCTTC
CDR3 length: 13; J gene: TRBJ1-1; clone size: NA; V gene: TRBV25-1; D gene: TRBD1; CDR3 protein: CASSVTGGTEAFF; CDR3 DNA: TGTGCCAGCAGTGTTACAGGGGGTACTGAAGCTTTCTTT
CDR3 length: 12; J gene: TRBJ2-2; clone size: NA; V gene: TRBV29-1; D gene: NA; CDR3 protein: CSVKDSPGELFF; CDR3 DNA: TGCAGCGTTAAGGACTCTCCCGGGGAGCTGTTTTTT
CDR3 length: 13; J gene: TRBJ1-2; clone size: NA; V gene: TRBV5-6; D gene: NA; CDR3 protein: CASSLYRTYGYTF; CDR3 DNA: TGTGCCAGCAGCTTGTACAGGACATATGGCTACACCTTC
CDR3 length: 15; J gene: TRBJ2-7; clone size: NA; V gene: TRBV10-3; D gene: TRBD1; CDR3 protein: CAISPERDREEKQYF; CDR3 DNA: TGTGCCATCAGTCCAGAGCGGGACAGGGAAGAGAAGCAGTACTTC
CDR3 length: 12; J gene: TRBJ1-2; clone size: NA; V gene: TRBV5-1; D gene: NA; CDR3 protein: CASSLLPGGYTF; CDR3 DNA: TGCGCCAGCAGCTTGTTGCCAGGAGGCTACACCTTC
CDR3 length: 11; J gene: TRBJ1-1; clone size: NA; V gene: TRBV28; D gene: NA; CDR3 protein: CASSLDGHISF; CDR3 DNA: TGTGCCAGCAGTCTTGACGGACACATCAGCTTT
CDR3 length: 16; J gene: TRBJ2-7; clone size: NA; V gene: TRBV27; D gene: NA; CDR3 protein: CASSLVHPRSSYEQYF; CDR3 DNA: TGTGCCAGCAGTTTAGTGCATCCCCGGAGCTCCTACGAGCAGTACTTC
CDR3 length: 12; J gene: TRBJ2-7; clone size: NA; V gene: TRBV7-9; D gene: NA; CDR3 protein: CASSFGRDEQYF; CDR3 DNA: TGTGCCAGCAGTTTTGGGCGAGACGAGCAGTACTTC
CDR3 length: 13; J gene: TRBJ2-5; clone size: NA; V gene: TRBV3-1/TRBV3-2; D gene: NA; CDR3 protein: CASSQGGIETQYF; CDR3 DNA: TGTGCCAGCAGCCAAGGGGGCATAGAGACCCAGTACTTC
CDR3 length: 13; J gene: TRBJ1-4; clone size: once; V gene: TRBV7-2; D gene: NA; CDR3 protein: CASSLTREEKLFF; CDR3 DNA: TGTGCCAGCAGCTTAACTCGGGAAGAAAAACTGTTTTTT
CDR3 length: 15; J gene: TRBJ2-1; clone size: NA; V gene: TRBV2; D gene: TRBD2; CDR3 protein: CASSVIASGAGEQFF; CDR3 DNA: TGTGCCAGCAGTGTTATAGCTAGCGGGGCCGGTGAGCAGTTCTTC
CDR3 length: 15; J gene: TRBJ1-2; clone size: NA; V gene: TRBV6-5; D gene: NA; CDR3 protein: CASSSPGRGNYGYTF; CDR3 DNA: TGTGCCAGCAGTTCCCCCGGGAGGGGTAACTATGGCTACACCTTC
CDR3 length: 14; J gene: TRBJ2-1; clone size: NA; V gene: TRBV2; D gene: TRBD2; CDR3 protein: CASRAGPAYNEQFF; CDR3 DNA: TGTGCCAGCAGAGCGGGACCCGCCTACAATGAACAGTTCTTC
CDR3 length: 15; J gene: TRBJ2-1; clone size: NA; V gene: TRBV7-3; D gene: NA; CDR3 protein: CASSQNGGAGFEQFF; CDR3 DNA: TGTGCCAGCAGCCAGAATGGGGGCGCAGGTTTCGAGCAGTTCTTC
CDR3 length: 15; J gene: TRBJ1-2; clone size: NA; V gene: TRBV7-2; D gene: NA; CDR3 protein: CASSLAGGGVYGYTF; CDR3 DNA: TGTGCCAGCAGCTTAGCTGGGGGGGGCGTCTATGGCTACACCTTC
CDR3 length: 14; J gene: TRBJ2-7; clone size: NA; V gene: TRBV2; D gene: TRBD1; CDR3 protein: CASSGQGRPYEQYF; CDR3 DNA: TGTGCCAGCAGTGGACAGGGAAGGCCCTACGAGCAGTACTTC
CDR3 length: 15; J gene: TRBJ1-1; clone size: NA; V gene: TRBV9; D gene: NA; CDR3 protein: CASSVVGGQGTEAFF; CDR3 DNA: TGTGCCAGCAGCGTAGTGGGGGGGCAGGGCACTGAAGCTTTCTTT
CDR3 length: 15; J gene: TRBJ1-3; clone size: NA; V gene: TRBV27; D gene: NA; CDR3 protein: CASSLMGRAGNTIYF; CDR3 DNA: TGTGCCAGCAGTTTAATGGGGAGGGCTGGAAACACCATATATTTT
CDR3 length: 16; J gene: TRBJ1-6; clone size: NA; V gene: TRBV19; D gene: TRBD1; CDR3 protein: CASSPDTGAYNSPLHF; CDR3 DNA: TGTGCCAGTAGTCCCGACACAGGGGCCTATAATTCACCCCTCCACTTT
CDR3 length: 14; J gene: TRBJ1-5; clone size: NA; V gene: TRBV6-5; D gene: NA; CDR3 protein: CASSGGAGGQPQHF; CDR3 DNA: TGTGCCAGCAGCGGGGGCGCCGGGGGGCAGCCCCAGCATTTT
CDR3 length: 18; J gene: TRBJ2-3; clone size: NA; V gene: TRBV29-1; D gene: TRBD2; CDR3 protein: CSVPLLAGDRLYGDTQYF; CDR3 DNA: TGCAGCGTCCCCCTACTAGCGGGGGATAGGTTATACGGAGATACGCAGTATTTT
CDR3 length: 16; J gene: TRBJ2-1; clone size: NA; V gene: TRBV5-1; D gene: TRBD1; CDR3 protein: CASSLARQGAVSEQFF; CDR3 DNA: TGCGCCAGCAGCTTGGCCCGACAGGGGGCGGTAAGTGAGCAGTTCTTC
CDR3 length: 17; J gene: TRBJ2-1; clone size: NA; V gene: TRBV18; D gene: TRBD2; CDR3 protein: CASSPRLAGGSDNEQFF; CDR3 DNA: TGTGCCAGCTCACCCCGACTAGCGGGGGGGTCGGACAATGAGCAGTTCTTC
CDR3 length: 20; J gene: TRBJ1-2; clone size: NA; V gene: TRBV24-1; D gene: NA; CDR3 protein: CATSDTRTATQHTHNYGYTF; CDR3 DNA: TGTGCCACCAGTGATACCCGGACAGCTACCCAGCACACTCATAACTATGGCTACACCTTC
CDR3 length: 14; J gene: TRBJ2-1; clone size: NA; V gene: TRBV5-1; D gene: NA; CDR3 protein: CASTLDRLENEQFF; CDR3 DNA: TGCGCCAGCACCCTAGACAGATTGGAGAATGAGCAGTTCTTC
CDR3 length: 15; J gene: TRBJ1-2; clone size: NA; V gene: TRBV24-1; D gene: TRBD1; CDR3 protein: CATSDRPTGESGYTF; CDR3 DNA: TGTGCCACCAGTGACCGGCCGACAGGGGAAAGCGGCTACACCTTC
CDR3 length: 14; J gene: TRBJ1-5; clone size: NA; V gene: TRBV2; D gene: TRBD1; CDR3 protein: CASRDRESNQPQHF; CDR3 DNA: TGTGCCAGCCGGGACAGGGAAAGCAATCAGCCCCAGCATTTT
CDR3 length: 14; J gene: TRBJ1-5; clone size: NA; V gene: TRBV9; D gene: NA; CDR3 protein: CASSVDGGNQPQHF; CDR3 DNA: TGTGCCAGCAGCGTAGACGGGGGCAATCAGCCCCAGCATTTT
CDR3 length: 15; J gene: TRBJ2-1; clone size: NA; V gene: TRBV3-1/TRBV3-2; D gene: TRBD2; CDR3 protein: CASSRLAGGRDEQFF; CDR3 DNA: TGTGCCAGCAGCCGACTAGCGGGGGGCAGGGATGAGCAGTTCTTC
CDR3 length: 14; J gene: TRBJ2-5; clone size: NA; V gene: TRBV11-2; D gene: NA; CDR3 protein: CASSLQGLQETQYF; CDR3 DNA: TGTGCCAGCAGCTTACAGGGGCTACAAGAGACCCAGTACTTC
CDR3 length: 14; J gene: TRBJ1-1; clone size: NA; V gene: TRBV19; D gene: NA; CDR3 protein: CASNGSPLNTEAFF; CDR3 DNA: TGTGCCAGTAATGGCTCTCCTTTAAACACTGAAGCTTTCTTT
CDR3 length: 13; J gene: TRBJ1-1; clone size: NA; V gene: TRBV19; D gene: NA; CDR3 protein: CASSAVLRTEAFF; CDR3 DNA: TGTGCCAGTAGTGCCGTGCTACGGACTGAAGCTTTCTTT
CDR3 length: 16; J gene: TRBJ1-2; clone size: NA; V gene: TRBV30; D gene: NA; CDR3 protein: CASPAAYRESLYGYTF; CDR3 DNA: TGTGCCTCCCCGGCGGCGTACAGGGAATCCCTCTATGGCTACACCTTC
CDR3 length: 19; J gene: TRBJ2-3; clone size: NA; V gene: TRBV5-1; D gene: TRBD2; CDR3 protein: CASSLGLAGGITSTDTQYF; CDR3 DNA: TGCGCCAGCAGCCTAGGACTAGCGGGGGGCATAACAAGCACAGATACGCAGTATTTT
CDR3 length: 13; J gene: TRBJ2-7; clone size: NA; V gene: TRBV19; D gene: TRBD2; CDR3 protein: CASSPGGPYEQYF; CDR3 DNA: TGTGCCAGTAGTCCGGGGGGACCCTACGAGCAGTACTTC
CDR3 length: 13; J gene: TRBJ2-1; clone size: NA; V gene: TRBV10-1; D gene: TRBD1; CDR3 protein: CASSESRDSEQFF; CDR3 DNA: TGCGCCAGCAGTGAGTCGAGGGACAGTGAGCAGTTCTTC
CDR3 length: 15; J gene: TRBJ2-7; clone size: NA; V gene: TRBV21-1; D gene: NA; CDR3 protein: CASSNTGTGPYEQYF; CDR3 DNA: TGTGCCAGCAGCAATACCGGGACAGGACCCTACGAGCAGTACTTC
CDR3 length: 13; J gene: TRBJ1-1; clone size: NA; V gene: TRBV29-1; D gene: NA; CDR3 protein: CSVVGSKNTEAFF; CDR3 DNA: TGCAGCGTTGTGGGCAGCAAGAACACTGAAGCTTTCTTT